This record concerns one T cell receptor (beta chain) sequence. Its antigen is as yet unknown. Germline loops: CDR1 DFQATT, CDR2 SNEGSKA (reference sequence). The CDR3 has 11 amino acids. V gave up 6 bases and J gave up 3 bases, with 8 bases separating them. This sample stems from a study of cytomegalovirus exposure and HLA in healthy donors. Amplification used 60 Vbeta primers and 13 Jbeta primers. Assay: immunoSEQ multiplex PCR; the TCRdb copy retains only in-frame clones and omits some. The sample comprises some 120,000 clones, over 60% of which are singletons, and just over 1% rests with the top ten. Study-level points and caveats: 15,000 to 20,000 TCR beta sequences were associated with HLA alleles at 0.05 false discovery rate in a later analysis. Later work found most CMV-associated TCR beta chains apparently HLA-restricted. Cytomegalovirus association was assigned to approximately 160 TCR beta chains.

The chain carries TRBV20-1 and TRBJ1-1, with D tentatively TRBD1 (5 bases). Sequences were obtained from PBMCs. The TCR was taken from a human donor in good health. The CDR3 sequence is CSAAGYTEAFF. The DNA of the CDR3 is TGCAGTGCCGCAGGGTACACTGAAGCTTTCTTT.